A single sample is the source of the 7 T cell receptor beta chains below, sequenced in a study of T cells in Graves' hyperthyroidism and ophthalmopathy. Researchers took RNA transcripts and amplified the TCR beta CDR3 regions from them. First-round RT-PCR with HTBI primers amplified the TCR CDR3 region. Each CDR3 protein gets one entry after TCRdb re-called the multiplex PCR reads with MiXCR. Of hundreds of thousands of distinct CDR3 sequences in the sample, 18% were seen once. Sequences were obtained from blood. These receptors all stem from a man aged 40-49 years with Graves' hyperthyroidism.

A few counts support this clonotype. The rearrangement uses TRBV19 and TRBJ1-1, with D tentatively TRBD1 (5 bases). The V gene's germline CDR1 is LNHDA and CDR2 SQIVND (reference sequence). Trimming shortened V by 3 bases and J by 0 bases, and 8 bases separated the two germline ends. There are 14 residues in the CDR3. CDR3 in DNA: TGTGCCAGTAGTATCTCACAGGTGAACACTGAAGCTTTCTTT. Amino acid sequence: CASSISQVNTEAFF.

At least ten counts were recorded for this clonotype. The CDR3 DNA sequence: TGTGCCAGCAGTCCGACGACTAACCAGTGGGAATTGAGAGAGACCCAGTACTTC. Protein sequence: CASSPTTNQWELRETQYF. This sequence joins TRBV27 and TRBJ2-5; possibly TRBD2 for D (5 bases). Trimming took off 5 bases at V and 4 bases at J, with 26 bases between the two ends. The CDR3 is 18 amino acids. The germline V gene has CDR1 MNHEY and CDR2 SMNVEV (reference sequence).

This clonotype was counted ten times or more. J is TRBJ2-5 and V is TRBV2, with 7 nucleotides matching TRBD1. The CDR3 is 15 amino acids. Germline V gene sequence: CDR1 SNHLY, CDR2 FYNNEI. The V segment lost 4 bases and the J segment 5 bases; nucleotides outside the gene matches: 10. CDR3 loop: CASSALDRVGETQYF. CDR3 DNA: TGTGCCAGCAGTGCCCTTGACAGGGTGGGGGAGACCCAGTACTTC.

The chain combines TRBV20-1 with TRBJ2-6; D possibly matches TRBD1 or TRBD2 (5 bases each). Trimming left V 3 bases short and J 2 bases short, with 11 bases between. The CDR3 is 15 residues long. Looked up from germline, CDR1 is DFQATT and CDR2 is SNEGSKA (reference sequence). The CDR3 DNA reads TGCAGTGCTAGCCCTACGGGACCTGGGGCCAACGTCCTGACTTTC. Translating gives CSASPTGPGANVLTF.

The rearrangement links TRBV4-3 to TRBJ1-2; 10 bases match TRBD1. CDR1 is LGHNA, CDR2 YSLEER, per germline. The ends lost 4 bases at V and 2 bases at J; junction bases unmatched: 16. The CDR3 runs to 19 residues. CDR3 amino acids: CASSPRQGASSKNNYGYTF. CDR3 nucleotides: TGCGCCAGCAGCCCAAGACAGGGGGCGAGTTCCAAAAACAACTATGGCTACACCTTC.

This clonotype was counted between two and nine times. The CDR3 region has the DNA TGTGCCAGCAGCGGGACAGGGGATCACGAGCAGTACTTC. It yields the protein CASSGTGDHEQYF. J is TRBJ2-7 and V is TRBV6-1, with 10 bases matching TRBD1. V lost 6 bases and J lost 5; bases outside the gene matches: 4. The CDR3 loop spans 13 amino acids. CDR1 and CDR2 from the germline V gene are MNHNS and SASEGT.

The rearrangement uses TRBV9 and TRBJ1-1; D perhaps matches TRBD1 (5 bases). The CDR3 contains 13 residues. The V end was cut by 0 bases, the J end by 4 bases, with 7 bases between. Germline assignment: CDR1 SGDLS and CDR2 YYNGEE. CDR3 in amino acids: CASSVADSTEAFF. In nucleotides, the CDR3 is TGTGCCAGCAGCGTAGCCGACAGCACTGAAGCTTTCTTT. The full variable domain, its missing parts supplied by reference TRBV9 and TRBJ1-1, is DSGVTQTPKHLITATGQRVTLRCSPRSGDLSVYWYQQSLDQGLQFLIQYYNGEERAKGNILERFSAQQFPDLHSELNLSSLELGDSALYFCASSVADSTEAFFGQGTRLTVV.